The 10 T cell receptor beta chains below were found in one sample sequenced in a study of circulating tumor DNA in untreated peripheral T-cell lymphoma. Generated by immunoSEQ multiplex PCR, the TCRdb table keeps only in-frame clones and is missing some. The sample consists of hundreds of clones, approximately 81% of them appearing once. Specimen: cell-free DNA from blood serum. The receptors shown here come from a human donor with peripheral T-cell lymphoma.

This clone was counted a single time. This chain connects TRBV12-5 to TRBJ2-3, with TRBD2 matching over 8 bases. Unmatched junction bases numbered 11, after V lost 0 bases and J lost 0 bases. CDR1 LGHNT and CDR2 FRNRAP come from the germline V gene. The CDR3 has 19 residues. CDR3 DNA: TGTGCTAGTGGTTTGGTATTGGCGGGGGGAGACCAGAGCACAGATACGCAGTATTTT. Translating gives CASGLVLAGGDQSTDTQYF.

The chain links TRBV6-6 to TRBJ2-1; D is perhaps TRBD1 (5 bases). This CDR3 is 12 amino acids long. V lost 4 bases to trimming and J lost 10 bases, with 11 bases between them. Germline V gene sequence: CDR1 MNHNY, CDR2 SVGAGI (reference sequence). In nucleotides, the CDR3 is TGTGCCAGCAGTTCTCTCCAGGGCGAGCAGTTCTTC. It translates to CASSSLQGEQFF.

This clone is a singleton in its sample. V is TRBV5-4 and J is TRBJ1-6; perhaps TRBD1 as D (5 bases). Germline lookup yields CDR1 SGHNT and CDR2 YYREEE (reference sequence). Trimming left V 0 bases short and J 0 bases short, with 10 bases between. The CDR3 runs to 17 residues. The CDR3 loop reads CASSLVGGSSYNSPLHF. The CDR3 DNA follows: TGTGCCAGCAGCTTGGTCGGGGGAAGCTCCTATAATTCACCCCTCCACTTT.

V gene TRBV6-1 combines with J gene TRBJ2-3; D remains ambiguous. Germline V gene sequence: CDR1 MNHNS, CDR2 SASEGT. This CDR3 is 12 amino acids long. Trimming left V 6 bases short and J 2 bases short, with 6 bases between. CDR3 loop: CASRFYTDTQYF. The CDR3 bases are TGTGCCAGCAGATTTTACACAGATACGCAGTATTTT.

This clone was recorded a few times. The CDR3: CASGLRTANYGYTF. The CDR3 bases are TGTGCTAGTGGTTTGAGGACAGCCAACTATGGCTACACCTTC. The V call is TRBV12-5, the J call TRBJ1-2; tentatively, D is TRBD1 (6 bases). Per germline, CDR1 LGHNT and CDR2 FRNRAP. The CDR3 totals 14 residues. V was trimmed by 2 bases and J by 2 bases, leaving 9 bases between them.

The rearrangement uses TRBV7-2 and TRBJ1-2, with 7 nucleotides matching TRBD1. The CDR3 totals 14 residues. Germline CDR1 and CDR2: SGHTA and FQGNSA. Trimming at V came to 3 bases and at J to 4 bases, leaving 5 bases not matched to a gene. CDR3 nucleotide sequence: TGTGCCAGCAGCTTCCCGGGACAGCCCTATGGCTACACCTTC. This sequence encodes CASSFPGQPYGYTF.

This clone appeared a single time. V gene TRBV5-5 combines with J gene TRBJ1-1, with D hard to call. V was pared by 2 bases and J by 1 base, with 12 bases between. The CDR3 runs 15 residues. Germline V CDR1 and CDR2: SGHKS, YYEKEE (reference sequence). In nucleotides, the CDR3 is TGTGCCAGCAGCTTTTCTCTCCGGACGAACACTGAAGCTTTCTTT. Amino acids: CASSFSLRTNTEAFF.

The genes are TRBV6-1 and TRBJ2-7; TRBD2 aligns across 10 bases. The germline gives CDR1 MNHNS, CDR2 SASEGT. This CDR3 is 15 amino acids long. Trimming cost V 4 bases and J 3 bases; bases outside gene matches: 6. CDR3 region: CASSVGTSVDYEQYF. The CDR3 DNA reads TGTGCCAGCAGTGTAGGGACTAGCGTGGACTACGAGCAGTACTTC.

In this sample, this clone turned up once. In nucleotides, the CDR3 is TGTGCCAGCAGAGATCGAATAGCAGGTTTGGGGGAGCTGTTTTTT. This translates into CASRDRIAGLGELFF. The V and J genes are TRBV6-5 and TRBJ2-2; D uncertain. The V and J ends lost 6 bases and 8 bases respectively, with 19 bases between them. Germline CDR1 and CDR2: MNHEY and SVGAGI. The CDR3 extends over 15 amino acids.

Written as DNA, the CDR3 is TGCGCCAGCAGCTTGGAAGTTAGGGCGGGCACCGGGGAGCTGTTTTTT. As protein: CASSLEVRAGTGELFF. The rearrangement uses TRBV5-1 and TRBJ2-2; a possible D gene is TRBD2 (5 bases). From germline, CDR1 is SGHRS and CDR2 YFSETQ. V lost 0 bases, J lost 4 bases, and 13 bases lay in between. This CDR3 contains 16 residues.